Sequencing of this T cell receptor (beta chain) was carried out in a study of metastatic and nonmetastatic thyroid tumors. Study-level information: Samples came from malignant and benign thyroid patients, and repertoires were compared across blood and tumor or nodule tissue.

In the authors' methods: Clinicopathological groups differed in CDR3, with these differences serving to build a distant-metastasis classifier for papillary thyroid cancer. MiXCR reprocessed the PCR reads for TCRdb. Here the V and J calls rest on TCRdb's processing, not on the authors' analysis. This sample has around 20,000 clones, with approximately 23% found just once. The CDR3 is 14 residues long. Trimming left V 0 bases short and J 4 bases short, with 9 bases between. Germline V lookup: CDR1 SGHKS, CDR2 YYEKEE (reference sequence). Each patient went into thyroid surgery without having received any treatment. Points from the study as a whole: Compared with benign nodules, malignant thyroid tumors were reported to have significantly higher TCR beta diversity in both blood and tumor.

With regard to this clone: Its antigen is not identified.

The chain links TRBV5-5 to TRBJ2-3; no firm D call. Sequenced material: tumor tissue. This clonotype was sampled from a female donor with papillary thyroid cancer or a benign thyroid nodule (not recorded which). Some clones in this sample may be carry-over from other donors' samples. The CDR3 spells CASSLELGADTQYF. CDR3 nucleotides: TGTGCCAGCAGCTTGGAGTTGGGCGCAGATACGCAGTATTTT.